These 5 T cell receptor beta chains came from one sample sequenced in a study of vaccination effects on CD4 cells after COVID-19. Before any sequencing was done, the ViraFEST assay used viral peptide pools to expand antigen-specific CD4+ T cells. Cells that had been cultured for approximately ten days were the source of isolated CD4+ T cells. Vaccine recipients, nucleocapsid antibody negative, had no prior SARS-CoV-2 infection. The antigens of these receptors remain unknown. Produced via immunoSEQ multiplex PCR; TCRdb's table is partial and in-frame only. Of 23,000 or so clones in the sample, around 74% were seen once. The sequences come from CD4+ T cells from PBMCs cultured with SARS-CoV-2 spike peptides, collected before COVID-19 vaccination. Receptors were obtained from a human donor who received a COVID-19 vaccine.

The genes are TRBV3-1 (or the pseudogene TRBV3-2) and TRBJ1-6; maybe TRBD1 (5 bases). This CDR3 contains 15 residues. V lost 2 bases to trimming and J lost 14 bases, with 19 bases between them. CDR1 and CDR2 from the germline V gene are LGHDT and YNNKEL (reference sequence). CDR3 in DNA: TGTGCCAGCAGCCAATCCTCGGGGGGTCCGGCGGCCCTCCACTTT. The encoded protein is CASSQSSGGPAALHF.

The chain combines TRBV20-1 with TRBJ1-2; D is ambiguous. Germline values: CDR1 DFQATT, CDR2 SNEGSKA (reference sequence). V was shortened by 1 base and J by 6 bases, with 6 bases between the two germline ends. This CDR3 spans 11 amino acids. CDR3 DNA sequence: TGCAGTGCTAGAGTTTATAATGGCTACACCTTC. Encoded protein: CSARVYNGYTF.

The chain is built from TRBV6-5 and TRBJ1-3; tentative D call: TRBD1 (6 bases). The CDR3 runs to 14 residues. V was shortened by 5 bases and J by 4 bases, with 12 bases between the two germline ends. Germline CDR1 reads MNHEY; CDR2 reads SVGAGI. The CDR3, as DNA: TGTGCCAGCAGTCTCAGGGGAAGGGGAAACACCATATATTTT. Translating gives CASSLRGRGNTIYF.

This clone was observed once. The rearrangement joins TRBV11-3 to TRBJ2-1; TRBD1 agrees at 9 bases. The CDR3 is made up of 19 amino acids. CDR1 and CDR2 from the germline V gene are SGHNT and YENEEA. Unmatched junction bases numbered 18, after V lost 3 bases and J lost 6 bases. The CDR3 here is CASSLAGTGLPPVGNEQFF. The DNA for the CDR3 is TGTGCCAGCAGCTTGGCCGGGACAGGGTTGCCTCCCGTAGGCAATGAGCAGTTCTTC.

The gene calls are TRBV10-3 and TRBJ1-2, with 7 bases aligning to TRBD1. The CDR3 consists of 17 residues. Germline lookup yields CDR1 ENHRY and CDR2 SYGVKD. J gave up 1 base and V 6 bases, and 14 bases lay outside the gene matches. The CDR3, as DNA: TGTGCCATCAGGGAGACAGGGAGAGGGAGAGGTAACTATGGCTACACCTTC. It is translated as CAIRETGRGRGNYGYTF.